What follows describes a single T cell receptor (beta chain). The antigen is unknown. A much larger clone sits a single nucleotide away, making a read error possible. The CDR3 does not end in the conserved phenylalanine or tryptophan, so this is likely a read error. Genomic DNA provided the template from which TCR beta VDJ and CDR3 profiles were obtained. Using its own MiXCR run on the reads, TCRdb lists one record per CDR3 protein. This table holds some 180,000 distinct CDR3 sequences, about 60% found once. This entry comes from a study of CD8+CD57+ T cells in acquired aplastic anemia. Patients chosen for sequencing had CD8+CD57+ cells that had expanded, as shown by flow cytometry. After removal of 0 bases from V and 0 bases from J, the junction contained 1 base not matched to a gene. Germline values: CDR1 MGHRA, CDR2 YSYEKL. The CDR3 length is 16 residues. Study results and limitations: In common between the patients and the controls were approximately 30 CD8+ CDR3 sequences.

The sequencing sample was made of sorted CD4+, CD8+, or CD8+CD57+ T cells (not recorded which) from PBMCs. The TCR originated in a human donor with aplastic anemia. The V call is TRBV4-1, the J call TRBJ2-7; TRBD2 agrees at 11 bases. CDR3 in DNA: TGCGCCAGCAGCCAAGATCTAGCGGGGGGCTCCTACGAGCAGTACCTC. Translating gives CASSQDLAGGSYEQYL.